These 10 T cell receptor beta chains were sequenced from one sample in a study of blood T cell repertoires in COVID-19. The assay was immunoSEQ multiplex PCR, and TCRdb's table has in-frame clones only and misses some. The data contain more than 95,000 clones, roughly 85% of them singletons. The specimen sequenced was peripheral blood. The receptor set was obtained from a woman at least 80 years old with COVID-19, enrolled during active disease.

CDR3 residues: CATQPMAGADTQYF. Here the CDR3 DNA reads TGTGCCACCCAGCCCATGGCGGGGGCAGATACGCAGTATTTT. The rearrangement uses TRBV6-5 and TRBJ2-3, with 7 bases fitting TRBD2. This CDR3 is 14 amino acids long. J lost 4 bases, V lost 10 bases, and 11 bases had no gene match. Germline assignment: CDR1 MNHEY and CDR2 SVGAGI.

This clone is labeled medium-sized. This chain uses TRBV4-3 with TRBJ2-1, with 7 bases that match TRBD2. There are 16 residues in the CDR3. Looked up from germline, CDR1 is LGHNA and CDR2 is YSLEER. The V gene end was trimmed by 0 bases and the J gene end by 4 bases; junction bases not matched to a gene: 6. In DNA form, the CDR3 reads TGCGCCAGCAGCCAAGATCCCCAGGGAGGGTACAATGAGCAGTTCTTC. Translated: CASSQDPQGGYNEQFF.

The chain uses TRBV10-3 and TRBJ2-2, with TRBD1 matching over 11 bases. CDR3 length: 13 amino acids. Germline lookup yields CDR1 ENHRY and CDR2 SYGVKD. The ends lost 10 bases at V and 5 bases at J; junction bases unmatched: 3. The DNA of the CDR3 is TGTGCCACCGGGACAGGGGGGACCGGGGAGCTGTTTTTT. Its translation is CATGTGGTGELFF.

This clone was recorded once. The chain joins TRBV14 to TRBJ2-1; no clear D gene. Germline CDR1 is SGHDN and CDR2 is FVKESK. There are 16 residues in the CDR3. V was pared by 0 bases and J by 0 bases, with 9 bases between. CDR3 region: CASSQDSRSSYNEQFF. The CDR3 DNA is TGTGCCAGCAGCCAAGATTCGAGGAGCTCCTACAATGAGCAGTTCTTC.

The V and J genes are TRBV7-3 and TRBJ1-1; unclear D gene. CDR3 length equals 12 residues. Germline assignment: CDR1 SGHTA and CDR2 FQGTGA. V shed 5 bases and J shed 9 bases, with 13 bases lying between them. The CDR3 nucleotides are TGTGCCAGCAGCGCCAACGGGGTTCAAGCTTTCTTT. Translating gives CASSANGVQAFF.

The genes are TRBV27 and TRBJ2-7; no clear D gene. The CDR3 contains 14 residues. V was shortened by 0 bases and J by 3 bases, with 9 bases between the two germline ends. From germline, CDR1 is MNHEY and CDR2 SMNVEV (reference sequence). The CDR3 reads CASSLSSSGYEQYF. CDR3 nucleotides: TGTGCCAGCAGTTTATCGTCCTCGGGCTACGAGCAGTACTTC.

The V gene is TRBV15, the J gene TRBJ2-7; D is undetermined. The CDR3 has 13 amino acids. V dropped 0 bases and J dropped 4 bases, with 7 bases sitting between them. From germline, CDR1 is LNHNV and CDR2 YYDKDF (reference sequence). The CDR3 is CATSRELLYEQYF. The CDR3 DNA follows: TGTGCCACCAGCAGAGAGCTGCTATACGAGCAGTACTTC. The variable domain in full, with the rest retrieved from reference TRBV15 and TRBJ2-7, is DAMVIQNPRYQVTQFGKPVTLSCSQTLNHNVMYWYQQKSSQAPKLLFHYYDKDFNNEADTPDNFQSRRPNTSFCFLDIRSPGLGDTAMYLCATSRELLYEQYFGPGTRLTVT.

The sample holds one count of this clone. V is TRBV5-1 and J is TRBJ1-5; no definite D call. The CDR3 loop spans 15 amino acids. CDR1 and CDR2 from the germline V gene are SGHRS and YFSETQ. The V and J ends lost 1 base and 4 bases respectively, with 12 bases between them. The CDR3 region is CASSLSGGGNQPQHF. The CDR3 DNA reads TGCGCCAGCAGCTTGAGTGGCGGCGGGAATCAGCCCCAGCATTTT. The full variable domain, its missing parts supplied by reference TRBV5-1 and TRBJ1-5, is KAGVTQTPRYLIKTRGQQVTLSCSPISGHRSVSWYQQTPGQGLQFLFEYFSETQRNKGNFPGRFSGRQFSNSRSEMNVSTLELGDSALYLCASSLSGGGNQPQHFGDGTRLSIL.

V gene TRBV7-2 combines with J gene TRBJ2-7, with 10 bases lining up with TRBD2. The CDR3 is 18 amino acids. Germline loops: CDR1 SGHTA, CDR2 FQGNSA. V trimming: 2 bases; J trimming: 2 bases; junction bases outside the gene matches: 12. In nucleotides, the CDR3 is TGTGCCAGCAGCTTATATCCAGGTGGGACTAGCGCTGCCTACGAGCAGTACTTC. Its protein product is CASSLYPGGTSAAYEQYF.

V is TRBV3-1 (or the pseudogene TRBV3-2) and J is TRBJ2-5; D is perhaps TRBD2 (6 bases). CDR1 and CDR2 from the germline V gene are LGHDT and YNNKEL (reference sequence). Trimming stripped 1 base from V and 3 bases from J, with 27 bases between. The CDR3 sequence is 20 residues long. The CDR3 spells CASSQAGDVAPFPPKETQYF. The CDR3 DNA follows: TGTGCCAGCAGCCAAGCGGGGGACGTGGCTCCCTTCCCCCCAAAAGAGACCCAGTACTTC.